This TCR beta chain was profiled in a study of blood T cells in healthy people across ages. Study-level results: Per million T cells, the diversity of TCR beta decreased roughly linearly as age advanced. CMV status of donors was not determined, possibly confounding expanded clonotype changes.

Trimming pared 6 bases from V and 5 bases from J, leaving 13 bases between. This CDR3 spans 13 amino acids. From germline, CDR1 is MDHEN and CDR2 SYDVKM. About this clonotype itself: Its matching antigen is unknown.

For the second PCR, which ran for about 7 to 11 cycles, a sample-barcoded 5' primer and a J-beta primer mix were used. Samples each returned at least 3 million CDR3-containing paired-end reads. TCRdb recomputed calls from the 5' RACE reads with MiXCR, one row per CDR3 protein. The sample lists about a million distinct CDR3 sequences; around 48% were seen once. Total RNA, at least 5 micrograms per sample, came from PBMCs. The sample taken for sequencing was blood. The clonotype originates from a man in his thirties or forties in good health. This rearrangement joins TRBV28 to TRBJ2-5; D is perhaps TRBD2 (5 bases). As DNA, the CDR3 is TGTGCCAGCAGGTGGAGAAGAGGGGAGACCCAGTACTTC. This translates into CASRWRRGETQYF.